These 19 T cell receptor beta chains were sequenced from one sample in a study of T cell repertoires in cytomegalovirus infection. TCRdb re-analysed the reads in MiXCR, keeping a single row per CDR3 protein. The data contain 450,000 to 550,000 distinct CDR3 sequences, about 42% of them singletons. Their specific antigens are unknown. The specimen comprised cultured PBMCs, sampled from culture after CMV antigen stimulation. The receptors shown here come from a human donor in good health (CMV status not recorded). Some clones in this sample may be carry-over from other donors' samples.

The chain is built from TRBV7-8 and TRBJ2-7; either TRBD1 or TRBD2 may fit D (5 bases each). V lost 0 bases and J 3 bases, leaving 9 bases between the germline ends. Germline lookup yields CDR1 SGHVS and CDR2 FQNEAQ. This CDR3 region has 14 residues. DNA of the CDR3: TGTGCCAGCAGCTTAGCACGGGACGACTACGAGCAGTACTTC. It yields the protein CASSLARDDYEQYF. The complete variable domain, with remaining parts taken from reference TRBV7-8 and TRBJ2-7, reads GAGVSQSPRYKVAKRGQDVALRCDPISGHVSLFWYQQALGQGPEFLTYFQNEAQLDKSGLPSDRFFAERPEGSVSTLKIQRTQQEDSAVYLCASSLARDDYEQYFGPGTRLTVT.

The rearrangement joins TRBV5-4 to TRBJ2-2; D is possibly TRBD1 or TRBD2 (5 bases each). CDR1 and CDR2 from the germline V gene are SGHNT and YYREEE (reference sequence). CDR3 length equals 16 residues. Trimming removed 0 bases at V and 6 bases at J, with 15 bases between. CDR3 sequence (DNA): TGTGCCAGCAGCTTGGTGACTACCGGGGCACCCGGGGAGCTGTTTTTT. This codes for CASSLVTTGAPGELFF.

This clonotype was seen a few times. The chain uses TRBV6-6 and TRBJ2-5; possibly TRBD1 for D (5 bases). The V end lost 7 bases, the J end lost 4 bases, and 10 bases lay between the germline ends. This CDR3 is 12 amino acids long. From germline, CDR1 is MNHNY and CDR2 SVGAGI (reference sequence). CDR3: CASKGIAETQYF. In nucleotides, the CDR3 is TGTGCCAGCAAGGGGATTGCAGAGACCCAGTACTTC.

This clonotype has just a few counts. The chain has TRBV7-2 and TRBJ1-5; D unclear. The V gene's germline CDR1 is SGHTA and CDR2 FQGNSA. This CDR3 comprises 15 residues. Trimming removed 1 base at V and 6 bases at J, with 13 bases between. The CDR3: CASSLGDAFVQPQHF. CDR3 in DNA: TGTGCCAGCAGCTTAGGAGACGCGTTTGTTCAGCCCCAGCATTTT.

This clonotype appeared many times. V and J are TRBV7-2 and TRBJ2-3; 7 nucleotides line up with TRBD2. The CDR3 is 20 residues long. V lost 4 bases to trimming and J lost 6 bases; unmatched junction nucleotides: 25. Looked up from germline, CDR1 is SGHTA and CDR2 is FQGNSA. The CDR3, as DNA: TGTGCCAGCAGCTCAAGTATAGTAAGGACTAGATGGAACAAGTACGATACGCAGTATTTT. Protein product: CASSSSIVRTRWNKYDTQYF.

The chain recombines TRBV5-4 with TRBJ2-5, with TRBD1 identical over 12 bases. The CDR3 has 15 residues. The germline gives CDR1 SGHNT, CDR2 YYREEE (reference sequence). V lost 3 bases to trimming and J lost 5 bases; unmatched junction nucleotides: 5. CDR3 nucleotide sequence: TGTGCCAGCAGCTCAGGGACAGGGGGCGATGAGACCCAGTACTTC. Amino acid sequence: CASSSGTGGDETQYF.

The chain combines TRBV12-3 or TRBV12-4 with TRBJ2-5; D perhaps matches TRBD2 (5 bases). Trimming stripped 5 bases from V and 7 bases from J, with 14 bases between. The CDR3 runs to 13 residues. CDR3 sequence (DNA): TGTGCCAGCAGTGCTACTAGACGGGGGACCCAGTACTTC. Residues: CASSATRRGTQYF.

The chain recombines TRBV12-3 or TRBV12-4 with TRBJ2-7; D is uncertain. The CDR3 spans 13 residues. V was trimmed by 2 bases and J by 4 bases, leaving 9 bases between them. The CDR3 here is CASSLQSKYEQYF. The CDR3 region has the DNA TGTGCCAGCAGTTTACAATCGAAGTACGAGCAGTACTTC.

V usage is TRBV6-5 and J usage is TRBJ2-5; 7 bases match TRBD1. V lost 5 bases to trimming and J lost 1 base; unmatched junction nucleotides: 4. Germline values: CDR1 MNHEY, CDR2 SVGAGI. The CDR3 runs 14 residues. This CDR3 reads CASSIGDSQETQYF. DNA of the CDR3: TGTGCCAGCAGTATTGGGGACAGCCAAGAGACCCAGTACTTC.

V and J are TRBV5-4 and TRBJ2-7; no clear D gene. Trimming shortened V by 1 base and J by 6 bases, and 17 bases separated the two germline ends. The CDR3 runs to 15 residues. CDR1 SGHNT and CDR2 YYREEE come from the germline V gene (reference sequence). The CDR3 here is CASSLRATGSCEQYF. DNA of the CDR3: TGTGCCAGCAGCTTGCGGGCGACCGGCTCGTGCGAGCAGTACTTC.

The CDR3 is CASTFSGGQETQYF. Written as DNA, the CDR3 is TGTGCCAGCACCTTTAGCGGGGGCCAAGAGACCCAGTACTTC. V gene TRBV7-2 combines with J gene TRBJ2-5; 9 bases agree with TRBD2. The CDR3 runs to 14 residues. Unmatched junction bases numbered 4, after V lost 7 bases and J lost 1 base. Germline V CDR1 and CDR2: SGHTA, FQGNSA.

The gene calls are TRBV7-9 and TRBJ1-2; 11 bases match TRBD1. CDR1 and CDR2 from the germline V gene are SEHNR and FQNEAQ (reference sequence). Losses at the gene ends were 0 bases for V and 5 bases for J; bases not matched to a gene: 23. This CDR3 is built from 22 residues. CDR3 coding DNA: TGTGCCAGCAGCTTAGCGCGCAGGGATTGGGGACAGGGGGGAGCCAACCCTTATGGCTACACCTTC. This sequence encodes CASSLARRDWGQGGANPYGYTF.

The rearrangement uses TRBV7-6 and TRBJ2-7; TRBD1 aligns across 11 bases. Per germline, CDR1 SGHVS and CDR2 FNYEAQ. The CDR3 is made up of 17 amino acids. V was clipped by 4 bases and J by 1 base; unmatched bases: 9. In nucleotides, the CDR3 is TGTGCCAGCAGCTCCCCCCCGGGGACAGGGGGTTCCTACGAGCAGTACTTC. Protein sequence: CASSSPPGTGGSYEQYF. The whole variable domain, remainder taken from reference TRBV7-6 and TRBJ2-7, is GAGVSQSPRYKVTKRGQDVALRCDPISGHVSLYWYRQALGQGPEFLTYFNYEAQQDKSGLPNDRFSAERPEGSISTLTIQRTEQRDSAMYRCASSSPPGTGGSYEQYFGPGTRLTVT.

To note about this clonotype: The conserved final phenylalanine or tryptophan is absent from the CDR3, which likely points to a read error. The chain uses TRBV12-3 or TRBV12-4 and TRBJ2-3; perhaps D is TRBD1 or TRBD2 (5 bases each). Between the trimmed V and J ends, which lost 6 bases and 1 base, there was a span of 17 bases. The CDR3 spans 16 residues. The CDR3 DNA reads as TGTGCCAGCAGCCCCTATGGGGGTATAGGCACAGATACGCAGTATTCT. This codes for CASSPYGGIGTDTQYS.

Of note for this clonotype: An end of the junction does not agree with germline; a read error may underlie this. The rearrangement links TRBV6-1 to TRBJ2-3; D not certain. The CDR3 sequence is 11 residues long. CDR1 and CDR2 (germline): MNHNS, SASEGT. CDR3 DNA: TGTGCCAACAGTTCGACAGATACGCAGTATTTT. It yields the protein CANSSTDTQYF.

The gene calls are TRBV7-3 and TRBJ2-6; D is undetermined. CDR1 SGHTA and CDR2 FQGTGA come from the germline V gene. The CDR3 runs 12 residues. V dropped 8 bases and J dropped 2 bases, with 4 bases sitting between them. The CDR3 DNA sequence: TGTGCCAGCGTGACTGGGGCCAACGTCCTGACTTTC. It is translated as CASVTGANVLTF.

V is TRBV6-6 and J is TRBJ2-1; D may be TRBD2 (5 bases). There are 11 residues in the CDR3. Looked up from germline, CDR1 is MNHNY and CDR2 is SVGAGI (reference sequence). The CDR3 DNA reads TGTGGGGTCGATTCGGGGAATGAGCAGTTCTTC. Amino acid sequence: CGVDSGNEQFF.

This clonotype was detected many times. Written as DNA, the CDR3 is TGTGCCAGCAGCTTAGAAGCGGGGGGATCTGGGGAGCAGTACTTC. This sequence encodes CASSLEAGGSGEQYF. This chain joins TRBV7-2 and TRBJ2-7, with 9 bases matching TRBD2. V dropped 1 base and J dropped 7; count of bases not matched to a gene: 8. This CDR3 is built from 15 residues. Germline CDR1 is SGHTA and CDR2 is FQGNSA.

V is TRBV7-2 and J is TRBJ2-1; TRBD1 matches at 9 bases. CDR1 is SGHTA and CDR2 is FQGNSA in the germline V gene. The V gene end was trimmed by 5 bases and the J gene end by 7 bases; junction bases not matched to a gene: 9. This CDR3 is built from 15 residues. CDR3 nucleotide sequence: TGTGCCAGCAGCCCGCATGGGACAGGGTGGAATGAGCAGTTCTTC. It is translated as CASSPHGTGWNEQFF.